The clone carrying this T cell receptor (beta chain) came up many times. Trimming at V came to 5 bases and at J to 13 bases, leaving 13 bases not matched to a gene. Germline values: CDR1 SGHTA, CDR2 FQGNSA. The CDR3 is 14 residues long. The sample is drawn from a study of T-cell reconstitution after alpha-beta-depleted transplantation in children. Construction of the TCRbeta library involved unique molecular identifiers. MiXCR was run by TCRdb on the PCR reads, yielding one entry per CDR3 protein. The table shows some 600,000 distinct CDR3 sequences, with 16% occurring only once. The input for sequencing was PBMCs from the stem cell graft donor, taken from the stem cell graft. The clonotype was recovered from a human donor who donated a stem cell graft to a child with acute myeloid leukemia. V usage is TRBV7-2 and J usage is TRBJ2-1; 8 nucleotides line up with TRBD2. Here the CDR3 reads CASSQEPGLGSQFF. The CDR3 region has the DNA TGTGCCAGCAGCCAAGAACCGGGACTAGGAAGTCAGTTCTTC.